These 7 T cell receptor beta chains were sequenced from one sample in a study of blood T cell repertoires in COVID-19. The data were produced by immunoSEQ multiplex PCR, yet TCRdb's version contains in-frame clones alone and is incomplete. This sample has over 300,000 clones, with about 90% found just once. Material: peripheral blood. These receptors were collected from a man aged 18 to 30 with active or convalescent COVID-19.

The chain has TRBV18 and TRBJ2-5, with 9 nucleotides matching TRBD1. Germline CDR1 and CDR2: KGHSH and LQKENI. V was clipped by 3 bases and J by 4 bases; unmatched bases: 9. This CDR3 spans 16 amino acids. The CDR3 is CASSPGTGKVRETQYF. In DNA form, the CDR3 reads TGTGCCAGCTCACCCGGGACAGGGAAGGTCAGAGAGACCCAGTACTTC.

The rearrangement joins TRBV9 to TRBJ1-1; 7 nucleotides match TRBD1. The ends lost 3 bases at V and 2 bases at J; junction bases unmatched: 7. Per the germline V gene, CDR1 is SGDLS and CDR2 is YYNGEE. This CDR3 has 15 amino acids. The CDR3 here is CASSGPWDSNTEAFF. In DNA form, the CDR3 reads TGTGCCAGCAGCGGACCTTGGGACAGTAACACTGAAGCTTTCTTT. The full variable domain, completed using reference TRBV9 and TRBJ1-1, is DSGVTQTPKHLITATGQRVTLRCSPRSGDLSVYWYQQSLDQGLQFLIQYYNGEERAKGNILERFSAQQFPDLHSELNLSSLELGDSALYFCASSGPWDSNTEAFFGQGTRLTVV.

CDR3 region: CASSTNSGGASEAFF. The CDR3 nucleotides read TGTGCCAGCAGTACTAACTCAGGGGGCGCTTCCGAAGCTTTCTTT. The J gene is TRBJ1-1, the V gene TRBV28; 8 bases are a match to TRBD1. Germline lookup yields CDR1 MDHEN and CDR2 SYDVKM. V was clipped by 5 bases and J by 8 bases; unmatched bases: 13. The CDR3 has 15 residues. The whole variable domain, filled in from reference TRBV28 and TRBJ1-1, reads DVKVTQSSRYLVKRTGEKVFLECVQDMDHENMFWYRQDPGLGLRLIYFSYDVKMKEKGDIPEGYSVSREKKERFSLILESASTNQTSMYLCASSTNSGGASEAFFGQGTRLTVV.

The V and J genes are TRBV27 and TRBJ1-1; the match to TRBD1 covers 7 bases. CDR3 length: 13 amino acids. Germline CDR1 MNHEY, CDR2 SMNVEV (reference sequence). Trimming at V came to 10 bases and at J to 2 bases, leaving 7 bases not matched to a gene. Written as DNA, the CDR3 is TGTGCCACGTCACACAGGGGTAACACTGAAGCTTTCTTT. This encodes CATSHRGNTEAFF.

Here the CDR3 reads CASSPSATEAFF. CDR3 sequence (DNA): TGTGCCAGCAGTCCCTCTGCGACTGAAGCTTTCTTT. This chain links TRBV6-5 with TRBJ1-1, with D uncertain. The germline gives CDR1 MNHEY, CDR2 SVGAGI. Trimming pared 5 bases from V and 5 bases from J, leaving 9 bases between. This CDR3 region has 12 residues.

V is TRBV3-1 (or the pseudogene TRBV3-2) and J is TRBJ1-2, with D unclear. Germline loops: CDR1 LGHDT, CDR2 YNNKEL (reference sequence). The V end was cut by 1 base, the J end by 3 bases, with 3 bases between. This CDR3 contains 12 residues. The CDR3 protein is CASSQADYGYTF. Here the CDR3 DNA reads TGTGCCAGCAGCCAAGCCGACTATGGCTACACCTTC.

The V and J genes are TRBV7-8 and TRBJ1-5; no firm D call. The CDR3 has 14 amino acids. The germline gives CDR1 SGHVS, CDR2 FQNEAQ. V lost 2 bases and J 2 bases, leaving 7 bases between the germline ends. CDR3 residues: CASSLNSGNQPQHF. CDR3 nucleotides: TGTGCCAGCAGCTTAAATAGCGGCAATCAGCCCCAGCATTTT.